Presented here are 30 T cell receptor beta chains from one specimen sequenced in a study of cytomegalovirus exposure and HLA in healthy donors. A multiplex PCR was run with 60 Vbeta primers and 13 Jbeta primers. The data were produced by immunoSEQ multiplex PCR, yet TCRdb's version contains in-frame clones alone and is incomplete. The sample records more than 120,000 clones, under 90% being singletons. The sample comprised PBMCs. The receptors derive from a male donor in good health and CMV-seronegative.

The chain uses TRBV4-1 and TRBJ1-2; D is possibly TRBD1 (5 bases). The V end lost 1 base, the J end lost 1 base, and 13 bases lay between the germline ends. In germline, CDR1 is MGHRA, CDR2 YSYEKL. CDR3 length: 16 residues. The CDR3 region has the DNA TGCGCCAGCAGCCAAGCCACGCGGGGGGTTAACTATGGCTACACCTTC. It specifies CASSQATRGVNYGYTF.

CDR3 sequence: CASNTGTAGELFF. The CDR3 DNA is TGTGCCAGCAATACAGGGACGGCCGGGGAGCTGTTTTTT. The chain employs TRBV27 and TRBJ2-2, with D tentatively TRBD1 (6 bases). The germline V gene encodes CDR1 MNHEY and CDR2 SMNVEV (reference sequence). The CDR3 is made up of 13 amino acids. Trimming took off 7 bases at V and 6 bases at J, with 12 bases between the two ends.

The rearrangement links TRBV7-9 to TRBJ2-6; maybe TRBD2 (5 bases). The CDR3 covers 17 residues. Germline lookup yields CDR1 SEHNR and CDR2 FQNEAQ (reference sequence). Trimming cost V 3 bases and J 3 bases, with 15 bases left between them. The CDR3 reads CASSFGLRTFGANVLTF. DNA of the CDR3: TGTGCCAGCAGCTTTGGCCTTAGGACTTTTGGGGCCAACGTCCTGACTTTC. Full variable domain (remainder filled in from reference TRBV7-9 and TRBJ2-6): DTGVSQNPRHKITKRGQNVTFRCDPISEHNRLYWYRQTLGQGPEFLTYFQNEAQLEKSRLLSDRFSAERPKGSFSTLEIQRTEQGDSAMYLCASSFGLRTFGANVLTFGAGSRLTVL.

The chain carries TRBV6-5 and TRBJ2-7, with TRBD1 identical over 9 bases. The CDR3 runs 14 residues. Germline CDR1 is MNHEY and CDR2 is SVGAGI. Trimming took 6 bases from V and 3 from J; bases not matched to a gene: 6. The CDR3 DNA reads as TGTGCCAGCAGCGACAGGGGGATCCTCTACGAGCAGTACTTC. This encodes CASSDRGILYEQYF.

Here the CDR3 reads CASSQAAGSDEQFF. CDR3 nucleotides: TGTGCCAGCAGCCAAGCCGCAGGCTCGGATGAGCAGTTCTTC. The V gene is TRBV4-2, the J gene TRBJ2-1; D unclear. This CDR3 has 14 residues. Trimming took 1 base from V and 8 from J, leaving 12 bases between them. From germline, CDR1 is LGHNA and CDR2 YNFKEQ.

The chain links TRBV28 to TRBJ1-2, with TRBD1 matching over 8 bases. Trimming took 5 bases from V and 5 from J; bases not matched to a gene: 7. The germline V gene has CDR1 MDHEN and CDR2 SYDVKM. This CDR3 has 14 residues. In DNA, the CDR3 is TGTGCCAGCAGTACCGGACAGGGTCTTTATGGCTACACCTTC. Translation gives CASSTGQGLYGYTF.

The J gene is TRBJ1-2, the V gene TRBV10-3, with D tentatively TRBD1 (5 bases). There are 14 residues in the CDR3. V was shortened by 11 bases and J by 0 bases, with 16 bases between the two germline ends. The germline CDR1 and CDR2 sequences are ENHRY and SYGVKD. The CDR3 coding sequence is TGTGCCGTGGGATCACCGACAGCTAACTATGGCTACACCTTC. Translated, it gives CAVGSPTANYGYTF.

This sequence joins TRBV15 and TRBJ2-3; the D gene is possibly TRBD2 (6 bases). CDR3 size: 13 residues. CDR1 and CDR2 (germline): LNHNV, YYDKDF (reference sequence). V was trimmed by 7 bases and J by 8 bases, leaving 16 bases between them. The CDR3 is CATTQPGRGTQYF. The CDR3, as DNA: TGTGCCACCACCCAGCCGGGGCGGGGTACGCAGTATTTT. Full variable domain (missing parts from reference TRBV15 and TRBJ2-3): DAMVIQNPRYQVTQFGKPVTLSCSQTLNHNVMYWYQQKSSQAPKLLFHYYDKDFNNEADTPDNFQSRRPNTSFCFLDIRSPGLGDTAMYLCATTQPGRGTQYFGPGTRLTVL.

The genes are TRBV6-1 and TRBJ2-1; 10 bases fit TRBD2. The junction had 7 bases not matched to a gene; V was cut back by 8 bases and J by 3 bases. The CDR3 extends over 15 amino acids. Germline V gene data show CDR1 as MNHNS and CDR2 as SASEGT. The CDR3 here is CASRPLAGDYNEQFF. The CDR3 DNA sequence: TGTGCCAGCCGTCCTCTAGCGGGGGACTACAATGAGCAGTTCTTC.

For the CDR3, the DNA is TGTGCCAGCAGCTTGGGGGGGTCTAGCAATCAGCCCCAGCATTTT. This gives the protein CASSLGGSSNQPQHF. The rearrangement uses TRBV7-2 and TRBJ1-5, with D possibly TRBD1 on 5 matching bases. V was shortened by 3 bases and J by 0 bases, with 9 bases between the two germline ends. Looked up from germline, CDR1 is SGHTA and CDR2 is FQGNSA. The CDR3 consists of 15 residues.

The V call is TRBV7-3, the J call TRBJ2-5, with TRBD2 matching over 7 bases. The germline V gene has CDR1 SGHTA and CDR2 FQGTGA. Trimming took 5 bases from V and 5 from J; bases not matched to a gene: 5. This CDR3 has 13 residues. CDR3 sequence: CASSLGEGETQYF. The DNA of the CDR3 is TGTGCCAGCAGCCTTGGGGAGGGGGAGACCCAGTACTTC.

The V gene is TRBV21-1, the J gene TRBJ1-1. TRBV21-1 is described as a pseudogene. CDR3 length: 14 amino acids. Here the CDR3 DNA reads TGTGCCAGCAGCCGCCGGGAGGAGGTGGCTGAAGCTTTCTTT. Encoded protein: CASSRREEVAEAFF.

This clone was seen more than once but under ten times. This sequence joins TRBV4-3 and TRBJ1-1, with 8 bases aligning to TRBD1. The CDR3 loop spans 13 amino acids. Germline V gives CDR1 LGHNA, CDR2 YSLEER. V shed 3 bases and J 8 bases; nucleotides not matched to a gene: 5. CDR3: CASSQNRDREAFF. The DNA of the CDR3 is TGCGCCAGCAGCCAGAACCGGGACAGGGAAGCTTTCTTT.

This clone came up once. The gene calls are TRBV5-8 and TRBJ1-3; D not certain. Trimming took off 0 bases at V and 0 bases at J, with 7 bases between the two ends. This CDR3 has 15 amino acids. Germline CDR1 reads SGHTS; CDR2 reads YDEGEE. The CDR3: CASSLVVSSGNTIYF. The CDR3, as DNA: TGTGCCAGCAGCTTGGTCGTCAGCTCTGGAAACACCATATATTTT.

The chain carries TRBV19 and TRBJ2-1; 11 nucleotides agree with TRBD1. This CDR3 is 15 amino acids long. Germline assignment: CDR1 LNHDA and CDR2 SQIVND (reference sequence). V lost 8 bases, J lost 3 bases, and 6 bases stayed unmatched. The CDR3 sequence: CASRDRGELYNEQFF. The CDR3 nucleotides read TGTGCCAGTCGGGACAGGGGGGAACTCTACAATGAGCAGTTCTTC.

The chain carries TRBV19 and TRBJ1-2; 10 positions agree with TRBD1. Trimming at V came to 5 bases and at J to 6 bases, leaving 6 bases not matched to a gene. Germline V gene data show CDR1 as LNHDA and CDR2 as SQIVND (reference sequence). The CDR3 loop spans 14 amino acids. CDR3 bases: TGTGCCAGTAGTCCCGGGGACAGGGGCGATGGCTACACCTTC. Residues: CASSPGDRGDGYTF. Full variable domain (missing parts from reference TRBV19 and TRBJ1-2): DGGITQSPKYLFRKEGQNVTLSCEQNLNHDAMYWYRQDPGQGLRLIYYSQIVNDFQKGDIAEGYSVSREKKESFPLTVTSAQKNPTAFYLCASSPGDRGDGYTFGSGTRLTVV.

The rearrangement uses TRBV28 and TRBJ2-7; 8 nucleotides align to TRBD2. Germline CDR1 MDHEN, CDR2 SYDVKM. With V trimmed by 5 bases and J by 6 bases, 12 bases remained unmatched. CDR3 length equals 15 residues. The CDR3 nucleotides are TGTGCCAGCAGTGCCCTCGCAGCGGGAGACACCGAGCAGTACTTC. Translated, it gives CASSALAAGDTEQYF.

The rearrangement links TRBV9 to TRBJ2-1, with 8 bases matching TRBD2. J gave up 9 bases and V 2 bases, and 7 bases lay outside the gene matches. CDR3 size: 14 residues. Looked up from germline, CDR1 is SGDLS and CDR2 is YYNGEE. CDR3 protein: CASSVVPGGSEQFF. CDR3 bases: TGTGCCAGCAGCGTCGTCCCGGGAGGGAGTGAGCAGTTCTTC.

The genes are TRBV5-6 and TRBJ2-1; D is uncertain. Germline-derived CDR1 and CDR2 are SGHDT and YYEEEE. Trimming took 2 bases from V and 3 from J, leaving 9 bases between them. This CDR3 is built from 14 residues. This chain's CDR3 is CASSFMTHYNEQFF. The CDR3 DNA reads TGTGCCAGCAGCTTTATGACTCACTACAATGAGCAGTTCTTC. The variable domain in full, completed from reference TRBV5-6 and TRBJ2-1, reads DAGVTQSPTHLIKTRGQQVTLRCSPKSGHDTVSWYQQALGQGPQFIFQYYEEEERQRGNFPDRFSGHQFPNYSSELNVNALLLGDSALYLCASSFMTHYNEQFFGPGTRLTVL.

This chain links TRBV28 with TRBJ2-7; D is ambiguous. Germline CDR1 MDHEN, CDR2 SYDVKM. This CDR3 has 15 residues. The ends were cut back, 3 bases at V and 0 bases at J, with 12 bases in the middle. The CDR3 is CASSFGQAYSYEQYF. In nucleotides, the CDR3 is TGTGCCAGCAGTTTTGGGCAGGCGTACTCCTACGAGCAGTACTTC.

For the CDR3, the DNA is TGTGCCAGCAGCCGGACAGGGGGGAACACTGAAGCTTTCTTT. Encoded protein: CASSRTGGNTEAFF. The rearrangement joins TRBV11-3 to TRBJ1-1, with 10 positions matching TRBD1. Germline V CDR1 and CDR2: SGHNT, YENEEA. The length of the CDR3 is 14 residues. Unmatched junction bases numbered 1, after V lost 5 bases and J lost 1 base.

This clone appeared a single time. V gene TRBV23-1 combines with J gene TRBJ2-7; D is unresolved. TRBV23-1 is assigned to the ORF class and has an uncertain function. V was trimmed by 0 bases and J by 4 bases, leaving 19 bases between them. There are 17 residues in the CDR3. CDR3 residues: CASSQSSQAMVPYEQYF. DNA of the CDR3: TGCGCCAGCAGTCAATCGAGCCAGGCCATGGTCCCTTACGAGCAGTACTTC.

DNA for the CDR3: TGTGCCTGGAGTAGGGAGGTAGTATACTTC. Its protein product is CAWSREVVYF. This chain uses TRBV30 with TRBJ2-4, with D possibly matching TRBD2 (6 bases). The V gene's germline CDR1 is GTSNPN and CDR2 SVGIG (reference sequence). This CDR3 spans 10 amino acids. Trimming took off 2 bases at V and 16 bases at J, with 12 bases between the two ends. Full variable domain (outside the CDR3, taken from reference TRBV30 and TRBJ2-4): SQTIHQWPATLVQPVGSPLSLECTVEGTSNPNLYWYRQAAGRGLQLLFYSVGIGQISSEVPQNLSASRPQDRQFILSSKKLLLSDSGFYLCAWSREVVYFGAGTRLSVL.

The rearrangement joins TRBV9 to TRBJ2-3, with a weak D call TRBD2 (6 bases). Trimming removed 4 bases from V and 1 base from J, with 10 bases in between. CDR3 length equals 14 residues. Germline lookup yields CDR1 SGDLS and CDR2 YYNGEE. The CDR3 nucleotides are TGTGCCAGCAGCCCTCGGAGGGGCACAGATACGCAGTATTTT. This gives the protein CASSPRRGTDTQYF.

The chain joins TRBV15 to TRBJ2-7; D may be TRBD2 (5 bases). V lost 0 bases and J 3 bases, leaving 9 bases between the germline ends. The V gene's germline CDR1 is LNHNV and CDR2 YYDKDF (reference sequence). CDR3 length: 14 residues. As DNA, the CDR3 is TGTGCCACCAGCAGAGATCGGGAATACTACGAGCAGTACTTC. Residues: CATSRDREYYEQYF.

V and J are TRBV11-2 and TRBJ1-2; D perhaps matches TRBD1 (6 bases). From germline, CDR1 is SGHAT and CDR2 FQNNGV. The V end lost 4 bases, the J end lost 6 bases, and 12 bases lay between the germline ends. There are 13 residues in the CDR3. CDR3 DNA: TGTGCCAGCAGCTCGGACAGTTCAAATGGCTACACCTTC. Translation gives CASSSDSSNGYTF.

This clone was counted a few times. The chain recombines TRBV5-6 with TRBJ1-4; D is undetermined. CDR1 and CDR2 from the germline V gene are SGHDT and YYEEEE. This CDR3 has 15 amino acids. Trimming took off 3 bases at V and 8 bases at J, with 17 bases between the two ends. CDR3 DNA sequence: TGTGCCAGCAGCTGGAGCGGGCCAGTTGGGGAAAAACTGTTTTTT. Translation gives CASSWSGPVGEKLFF.

This chain joins TRBV5-5 and TRBJ1-2; unclear D gene. The ends were cut back, 2 bases at V and 3 bases at J, with 11 bases in the middle. The CDR3 loop spans 14 amino acids. Germline CDR1 reads SGHKS; CDR2 reads YYEKEE (reference sequence). The CDR3 region is CASSFKVGDYGYTF. The CDR3 DNA follows: TGTGCCAGCAGCTTCAAGGTCGGGGACTATGGCTACACCTTC.

This CDR3 is CASSPETGPLEQYF. CDR3 sequence (DNA): TGTGCCAGCTCTCCCGAGACAGGTCCCCTCGAGCAGTACTTC. V and J are TRBV18 and TRBJ2-7, with D possibly TRBD1 on 6 matching bases. The V gene's germline CDR1 is KGHSH and CDR2 LQKENI. The CDR3 length is 14 residues. V shed 6 bases and J shed 6 bases, with 18 bases lying between them.

This clone showed up just a few times. The chain employs TRBV5-1 and TRBJ1-1, with no clear D. This CDR3 spans 12 amino acids. CDR1 and CDR2 from the germline V gene are SGHRS and YFSETQ. Trimming pared 5 bases from V and 0 bases from J, leaving 5 bases between. CDR3: CASRYMNTEAFF. The CDR3 DNA follows: TGCGCCAGCAGATACATGAACACTGAAGCTTTCTTT.